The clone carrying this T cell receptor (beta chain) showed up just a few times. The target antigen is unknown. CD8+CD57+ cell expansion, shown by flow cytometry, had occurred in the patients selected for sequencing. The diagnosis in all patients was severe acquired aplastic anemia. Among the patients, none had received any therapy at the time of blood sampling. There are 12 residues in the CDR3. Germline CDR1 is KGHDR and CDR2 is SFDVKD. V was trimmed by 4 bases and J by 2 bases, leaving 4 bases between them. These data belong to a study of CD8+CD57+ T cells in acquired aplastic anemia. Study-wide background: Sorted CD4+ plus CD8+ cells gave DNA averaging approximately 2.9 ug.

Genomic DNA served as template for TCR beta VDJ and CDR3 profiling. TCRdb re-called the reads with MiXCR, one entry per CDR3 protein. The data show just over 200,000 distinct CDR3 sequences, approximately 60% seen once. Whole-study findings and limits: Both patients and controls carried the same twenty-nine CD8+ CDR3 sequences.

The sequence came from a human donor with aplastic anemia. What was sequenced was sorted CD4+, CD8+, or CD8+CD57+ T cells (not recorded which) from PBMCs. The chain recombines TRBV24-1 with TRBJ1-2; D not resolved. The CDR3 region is CATSDPNYGYTF. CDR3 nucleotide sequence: TGTGCCACCAGTGACCCAAACTATGGCTACACCTTC.